This entry lists 22 T cell receptor beta chains sequenced from one sample in a study of human T cells and chemical hapten exposure (dated by TCRdb to the early 2020s). Library construction relied on RACE. The data were produced on a NextSeq 500. TCRdb cleaned the public reads at Q25 with fastp, built clones with MiXCR and kept in-frame beta chains. Rows with one shared CDR3 protein collapse into an entry with the most common genes and DNA. The sample contains some 250,000 distinct CDR3 sequences, approximately 7.5% of them found a single time. The ten biggest clones cover 0.9% to 1.5% of the sample. What the time point label conveys for this sample: pre-sensitization, week 0. This specimen's treatment or condition label, interpreted: therapeutic diphenylcyclopropenone sensitization with weekly scalp DPC. Here the sequenced sample was whole blood, taken in connection with sensitization to the hapten diphenylcyclopropenone (DPC). The receptors were sampled from a man aged 18 to 35 with alopecia areata. Some clones in this sample may be carry-over from other donors' samples.

In its sample, this clonotype was seen a few times. The chain employs TRBV9 and TRBJ2-1; the D gene is possibly TRBD1 (5 bases). Germline lookup yields CDR1 SGDLS and CDR2 YYNGEE. The CDR3 is 15 amino acids. The germline V and J ends were trimmed by 3 bases and 1 base, with 11 bases remaining between them. Here the CDR3 reads CASSAARESYNEQFF. In DNA, the CDR3 is TGTGCCAGCAGCGCAGCCAGGGAATCCTACAATGAGCAGTTCTTC.

This clonotype has a count of ten or more. The J gene is TRBJ1-5, the V gene TRBV10-3, with no clear D. The V and J ends lost 5 bases and 2 bases respectively, with 13 bases between them. CDR1 is ENHRY and CDR2 is SYGVKD in the germline V gene. This CDR3 spans 15 amino acids. The DNA of the CDR3 is TGTGCCATCAGTTACGCGGCTGGGGGCAATCAGCCCCAGCATTTT. This encodes CAISYAAGGNQPQHF.

The V gene is TRBV10-3, the J gene TRBJ2-7; tentative D call: TRBD1 (5 bases). CDR1 ENHRY and CDR2 SYGVKD come from the germline V gene. Trimming took off 3 bases at V and 6 bases at J, with 12 bases between the two ends. This CDR3 is 13 amino acids long. The CDR3 bases are TGTGCCATCAGTGATAAGGGGTGGGGCGAGCAGTACTTC. It yields the protein CAISDKGWGEQYF.

The chain employs TRBV20-1 and TRBJ2-5, with D possibly TRBD1 on 6 matching bases. The CDR3 has 15 residues. The germline V gene has CDR1 DFQATT and CDR2 SNEGSKA (reference sequence). The V end was cut by 1 base, the J end by 2 bases, with 14 bases between. CDR3 loop: CSARGHRRGQETQYF. CDR3 nucleotide sequence: TGCAGTGCTAGAGGGCATCGCAGGGGACAAGAGACCCAGTACTTC.

In this sample, this clonotype turned up many times. This chain uses TRBV6-6 with TRBJ2-1, with a weak D call TRBD2 (6 bases). This CDR3 contains 13 residues. Trimming stripped 6 bases from V and 4 bases from J, with 10 bases between. Germline loops: CDR1 MNHNY, CDR2 SVGAGI (reference sequence). The DNA for the CDR3 is TGTGCCAGCAGGTCGGGGGAATACAATGAGCAGTTCTTC. It specifies CASRSGEYNEQFF.

The gene calls are TRBV7-3 and TRBJ1-5; D possibly corresponds to TRBD1 (5 bases). CDR1 is SGHTA, CDR2 FQGTGA, per germline. V was shortened by 5 bases and J by 3 bases, with 14 bases between the two germline ends. The CDR3 covers 15 residues. The CDR3 nucleotides are TGTGCCAGCAGCGCAAACGGGGCAGACAATCAGCCCCAGCATTTT. This sequence encodes CASSANGADNQPQHF.

Ten or more counts support this clonotype. The V gene is TRBV20-1, the J gene TRBJ1-1, with a tentative D call TRBD1 (6 bases). This CDR3 is 10 amino acids long. Germline CDR1 and CDR2: DFQATT and SNEGSKA (reference sequence). Deletions cut 7 bases from V and 11 bases from J, with 14 bases between. CDR3 coding DNA: TGCAGTGAGAAGGGGACATCGGCTTTCTTT. Encoded protein: CSEKGTSAFF.

This clonotype was detected once. The chain uses TRBV7-8 and TRBJ1-1; D is possibly TRBD1 (5 bases). Germline values: CDR1 SGHVS, CDR2 FQNEAQ. The V gene lost 7 bases and the J gene lost 0 bases, with 15 bases spanning the gap. The CDR3 sequence is 15 residues long. The CDR3 spells CASTSVGGMNTEAFF. The CDR3 DNA follows: TGTGCCAGCACTTCCGTGGGGGGGATGAACACTGAAGCTTTCTTT.

A few counts support this clonotype. The gene calls are TRBV6-2 or TRBV6-3 and TRBJ2-1; D is possibly TRBD1 or TRBD2 (5 bases each). CDR3 size: 13 residues. Germline-derived CDR1 and CDR2 are MNHEY and SVGEGT. V gave up 2 bases and J gave up 5 bases, with 7 bases separating them. In DNA, the CDR3 is TGTGCCAGCAGTTACCAGGGAGACAATGAGCAGTTCTTC. It codes for CASSYQGDNEQFF.

As regards this clonotype: A much larger clone sits a single nucleotide away, making a read error possible. The rearrangement uses TRBV10-1 and TRBJ1-6; 8 positions agree with TRBD1. CDR1 is WNHNN and CDR2 is SYGVQD in the germline V gene (reference sequence). The CDR3 has 14 residues. The CDR3 spells CASSEAGGGSLLHF. The CDR3 bases are TGCGCCAGCAGTGAGGCAGGGGGCGGTTCACTCCTCCACTTT.

This clonotype was detected only a few times. Germline is not matched at one junction end, which may reflect a read error. The DNA of the CDR3 is TGTGCCAGCAGCCCTCTTGCCCTTCTCCGGGTTTTT. Its protein product is CASSPLALLRVF. The rearrangement joins TRBV28 to TRBJ1-4, with D unresolved. This CDR3 is 12 amino acids long. Germline V lookup: CDR1 MDHEN, CDR2 SYDVKM. The full variable domain, its missing parts supplied by reference TRBV28 and TRBJ1-4, is DVKVTQSSRYLVKRTGEKVFLECVQDMDHENMFWYRQDPGLGLRLIYFSYDVKMKEKGDIPEGYSVSREKKERFSLILESASTNQTSMYLCASSPLALLRVFGSGTQLSVL.

This clonotype came up a few times. The J gene is TRBJ2-3, the V gene TRBV10-3; possibly TRBD1 for D (5 bases). Germline CDR1 reads ENHRY; CDR2 reads SYGVKD. The CDR3 consists of 16 residues. The V and J ends lost 4 bases and 2 bases respectively, with 16 bases between them. The CDR3: CAISGTRDSFTDTQYF. CDR3 DNA sequence: TGTGCCATCAGTGGGACCCGAGACAGCTTCACAGATACGCAGTATTTT.

This chain links TRBV4-3 with TRBJ2-5; weak D call: TRBD2 (5 bases). Deletions cut 2 bases from V and 5 bases from J, with 15 bases between. The CDR3 extends over 15 amino acids. The germline gives CDR1 LGHNA, CDR2 YSLEER. This CDR3 reads CASSQLVEGSETQYF. The DNA of the CDR3 is TGCGCCAGCAGCCAACTCGTCGAGGGCTCGGAGACCCAGTACTTC.

The chain couples TRBV7-7 to TRBJ2-2; tentative D call: TRBD2 (5 bases). CDR1 SSHAT and CDR2 FNYEAQ come from the germline V gene (reference sequence). The germline V and J ends were trimmed by 5 bases and 2 bases, with 15 bases remaining between them. The CDR3 has 16 residues. The CDR3 DNA follows: TGTGCCAGCAGCCGTCGGGCGGGCGTAAACACCGGGGAGCTGTTTTTT. It codes for CASSRRAGVNTGELFF.

This chain uses TRBV6-2 or TRBV6-3 with TRBJ1-4; D is ambiguous. Trimming stripped 4 bases from V and 8 bases from J, with 17 bases between. From germline, CDR1 is MNHEY and CDR2 SVGEGT. The CDR3 has 15 residues. The CDR3 bases are TGTGCCAGCAGTTGGAGACGTGGGATGAGCGAAAAACTGTTTTTT. Translation: CASSWRRGMSEKLFF.

This clonotype was observed at least ten times. The chain is built from TRBV6-2 or TRBV6-3 and TRBJ2-3, with D perhaps TRBD2 (6 bases). Germline CDR1 is MNHEY and CDR2 is SVGEGT. The ends were cut back, 6 bases at V and 6 bases at J, with 7 bases in the middle. CDR3 size: 11 residues. The chain's CDR3 is CASSRGDTQYF. The CDR3 DNA reads as TGTGCCAGCAGCCGGGGGGATACGCAGTATTTT.

This clonotype has only a few counts. The genes are TRBV5-1 and TRBJ1-4, with TRBD1 identical over 9 bases. The CDR3 extends over 16 amino acids. Germline assignment: CDR1 SGHRS and CDR2 YFSETQ. Losses at the gene ends were 4 bases for V and 3 bases for J; bases not matched to a gene: 7. Here the CDR3 DNA reads TGCGCCAGCAGCGTCGACAGGGGGTTAGCTAATGAAAAACTGTTTTTT. It codes for CASSVDRGLANEKLFF.

This clonotype was seen many times. The chain is built from TRBV2 and TRBJ1-2; TRBD1 aligns across 7 bases. Germline trimming cut 10 bases from V and 5 bases from J; bases unmatched to any gene: 13. The CDR3 is made up of 14 amino acids. Looked up from germline, CDR1 is SNHLY and CDR2 is FYNNEI. CDR3 bases: TGTGCCACACGAATCGAGACAGGGTCATATGGCTACACCTTC. Translation: CATRIETGSYGYTF.

The V call is TRBV3-1, the J call TRBJ1-1; no clear D gene. The CDR3 runs 15 residues. V dropped 0 bases and J dropped 0 bases, with 8 bases sitting between them. The germline V gene has CDR1 LGHDT and CDR2 YNNKEL (reference sequence). The CDR3 region has the DNA TGTGCCAGCAGCCAAGAGGGCGGCATGAACACTGAAGCTTTCTTT. It specifies CASSQEGGMNTEAFF.

V gene TRBV5-1 combines with J gene TRBJ1-4; a possible D gene is TRBD1 (5 bases). Germline loops: CDR1 SGHRS, CDR2 YFSETQ. With 1 base removed from V and 3 bases from J, the gap between germline ends came to 10 bases. CDR3 length equals 15 residues. The CDR3 DNA is TGCGCCAGCAGCTTGCGGGGAGGGGCTAATGAAAAACTGTTTTTT. Protein sequence: CASSLRGGANEKLFF.

This clonotype has a handful of counts. The genes are TRBV9 and TRBJ1-2, with unresolved D. Trimming cost V 0 bases and J 4 bases, with 13 bases left between them. Germline V gives CDR1 SGDLS, CDR2 YYNGEE. This CDR3 is 15 amino acids long. CDR3 in amino acids: CASSVEDLHSYGYTF. Here the CDR3 DNA reads TGTGCCAGCAGCGTAGAAGACCTACACAGCTATGGCTACACCTTC.

This clonotype was observed a handful of times. The rearrangement uses TRBV12-3 or TRBV12-4 and TRBJ1-5, with a possible D match to TRBD1 (5 bases). There are 15 residues in the CDR3. Between the trimmed V and J ends, which lost 8 bases and 1 base, there was a span of 15 bases. CDR3 amino acids: CASVPGGVSNQPQHF. For the CDR3, the DNA is TGTGCCAGCGTACCGGGGGGTGTAAGCAATCAGCCCCAGCATTTT.